This T cell receptor (beta chain) was sequenced for a study of vaccination and CD4 T cells after COVID-19 (dated by TCRdb to between 2021 and 2024). In the study overall: Convalescent patients had a positive SARS-CoV-2 result on nasal swab PCR, and of these patients, fewer than ten had mild disease and one had severe disease. In the convalescent cohort there were six males and four females, among whom were two Hispanic individuals, seven Caucasians, two Asians and one multiracial person. Participants got two doses of the Pfizer-BioNTech BNT162b2 vaccine (n=8) or two doses of the Moderna mRNA-1273 vaccine (n=2). Post-COVID blood samples from convalescent patients were collected a median of around 100 days after diagnosis, with a range of 35 to 161 days. Post-vaccine blood samples were taken a median of around 70 days after the second vaccine dose, with a range of about 13 to 241 days. Overlapping spike peptide pools from SARS-CoV-2 and from the common cold coronaviruses HCoV-NL63, HCoV-OC43 and HCoV-229E were used as culture stimuli. Control cultures used a CEFX viral epitope pool as positive control, an HIV-1 Nef peptide pool as negative control, or no peptide. In more than eight COVID-19 convalescent patients and a few infection-naive healthy vaccine recipients, researchers compared the spike-specific CD4+ TCR repertoire from before mRNA vaccination with the repertoire from after. Paper-wide results and their limitations: The median number of SARS-CoV-2-reactive clonotypes rose from 21 after infection to 38 after vaccination, but the change was not significant. Among the post-vaccine SARS-CoV-2-reactive clones in convalescent patients, a median about 89% showed up only after vaccination, which suggests vaccine-specific priming. Only a relatively small number of convalescent patients were included in the study, and early timepoints following natural infection were not analyzed. In convalescent patients, nearly all vaccine-specific clones (304 of 307) were found to be mono-reactive for SARS-CoV-2 spike rather than cross-reactive with common cold coronaviruses.

This clonotype was seen only a few times. The antigen this receptor binds is unknown. No much larger clone is present one base from it, and per-base qualities are unavailable. The treatment or condition label, read with the paper, signifies: roughly 10-day PBMC culture with coronavirus spike peptide pools or control peptides (ViraFEST assay). The ViraFEST assay was used in the study, in which antigen-specific T cells were expanded with peptide pools and expanded clonotypes were subsequently identified by TCR sequencing. Positive SARS-CoV-2 PCR tests in the convalescent patients dated from March to December 2020, before Alpha, Beta and Delta variants emerged in the United States. PBMCs were cultured at around 2.2 million per well in IMDM supplemented with 5% human AB serum and around 10 IU/ml IL-2, with about 9 ug/ml peptide pools added. On days 3 and 7, half of the culture medium was replaced with fresh IL-2-containing medium. Once the cells had been in culture for 10 days, the EasySep CD4+ T cell isolation kit was used to isolate CD4+ T cells by negative selection. PBMCs were separated from whole blood using Ficoll-Paque Plus gradient centrifugation and then either used fresh or cryopreserved at -140C. In general, triplicate wells were set up for every culture condition.

Libraries were made using PCR. TCR sequencing of DNA from cultured CD4+ T cells used the Oncomine TCR Beta short-read assay at the Johns Hopkins FTIC core. Genomic DNA was extracted from the cultured CD4+ T cells with the QIAamp micro DNA kit. Oncomine TCR Beta libraries made from cultured CD4+ T cells were pooled using unique dual indexes and sequenced on an Illumina iSeq 100. In the source study's methods: Non-productive sequences were removed, and CDR3s that did not start with C, did not end with F or W, or were shorter than 7 amino acids were discarded. The MANAFEST web application was used to identify antigen-specific clonotypes by comparing peptide-stimulated wells against reference wells and other culture wells. An FDR below 0.05, an odds ratio above 5, and a productive frequency above 0.1% in at least two of three replicate wells were required for clones to be considered positive. A clonotype counted as cross-reactive if it showed significant expansion both in the SARS-CoV-2 spike wells and in at least one common cold coronavirus spike condition. Levenshtein distances (stringdist) and unrooted phylogenetic trees (ape) in R version 3.6.1 were used to assess CDR3 homology. Clones were called with MiXCR by TCRdb after fastp trimmed the public reads at Q25, and only in-frame beta chains were retained. A single entry per CDR3 protein holds the most common genes and DNA from its merged rows. The V and J calls reflect TCRdb's pipeline rather than the authors' work. This sample gives about 15,000 distinct CDR3 sequences in total; about 46% of them show up just once. The biggest ten clones account for roughly 5.7% of the sample.

Via the germline V gene, CDR1 is MNHNS and CDR2 SASEGT. Including cysteine and phenylalanine, the CDR3 has 13 amino acids. Only the CDR3 portion is preserved as DNA: 39 bases, with reading frame beginning at the first base. V drops 7 bases and J drops 5 bases, leaving 9 bases in between. The chain couples TRBV6-1 to TRBJ1-6; the D gene remains uncertain. The sequencing here drew on CD4+ T cells from blood, cultured in vitro, taken before SARS-CoV-2 vaccination. This clonotype was obtained from a human donor who had recovered from COVID-19. The CDR3 in this case is CASIDTDNSPLHF. The DNA sequence is given as TGTGCCAGCATCGACACAGATAATTCACCCCTCCACTTT.